This entry describes one T cell receptor (beta chain). Its antigen is as yet unknown. This entry belongs to a study of post-analysis software for immune sequencing data. Overall study findings and caveats: For normalized Chao1 diversity, multiple sclerosis patients scored significantly lower than controls did. Roughly 5 TRBV segments (TRBV5-6, TRBV5-1 and TRBV20-1 among them) occurred more frequently in patients than in controls.

Tagging with unique molecular identifiers was a feature of the TCR beta cDNA libraries. cDNA molecules numbering around 450,000 came from around 1 to 10 million T cells. Each CDR3 protein is one row after TCRdb ran MiXCR on the PCR reads. This table holds roughly 570,000 distinct CDR3 sequences, 30% to 40% found once. Germline CDR1 reads MGHRA; CDR2 reads YSYEKL. This CDR3 contains 16 residues. Between the trimmed V and J ends, which lost 5 bases and 1 base, there was a span of 15 bases. The material sequenced was blood. The TCR originated in a girl between 2 and 17 years old with multiple sclerosis. The chain joins TRBV4-1 to TRBJ2-1; the D gene is possibly TRBD2 (5 bases). CDR3 sequence: CASSEAPGRSYNEQFF. Written as DNA, the CDR3 is TGCGCCAGCAGCGAAGCCCCGGGGAGATCCTACAATGAGCAGTTCTTC.